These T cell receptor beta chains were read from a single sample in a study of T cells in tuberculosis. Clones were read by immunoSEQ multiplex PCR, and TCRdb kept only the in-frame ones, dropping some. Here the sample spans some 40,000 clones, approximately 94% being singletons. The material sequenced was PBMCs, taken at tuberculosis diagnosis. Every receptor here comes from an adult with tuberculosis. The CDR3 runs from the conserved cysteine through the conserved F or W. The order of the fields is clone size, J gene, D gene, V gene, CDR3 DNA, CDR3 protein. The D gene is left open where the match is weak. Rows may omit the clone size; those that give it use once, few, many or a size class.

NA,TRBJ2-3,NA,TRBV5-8,TGTGCCAGCAGCTTGGGGGCGCGGGATAGCACAGATACGCAGTATTTT,CASSLGARDSTDTQYF
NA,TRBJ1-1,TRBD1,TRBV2,TGTGCCAGCAGGGAATACCGGGACAGGGATAAGGTAGCTTTCTTT,CASREYRDRDKVAFF
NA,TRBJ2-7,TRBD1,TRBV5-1,TGCGCCAGCAGCTTGGATCCAGGGGGTTACGAGCAGTACTTC,CASSLDPGGYEQYF
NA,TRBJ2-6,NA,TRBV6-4,TGTGCCAGCAGTGACTCAAGTAGCTCTGGGGCCAACGTCCTGACTTTC,CASSDSSSSGANVLTF
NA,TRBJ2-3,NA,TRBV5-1,TGCGCCAGCAGCTCGGGAGCTTCAATGGGCACAGATACGCAGTATTTT,CASSSGASMGTDTQYF
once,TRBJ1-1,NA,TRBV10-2,TGCGCCAGCTCAGGACAGATTAACACTGAAGCTTTCTTT,CASSGQINTEAFF
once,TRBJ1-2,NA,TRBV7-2,TGTGCCAGCAGCCCCGCCCCAGGGCAGGTGAGCTACACCTTC,CASSPAPGQVSYTF
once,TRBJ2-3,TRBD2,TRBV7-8,TGTGCCACCGTACCGACTAGCGGGCGCACAGATACGCAGTATTTT,CATVPTSGRTDTQYF
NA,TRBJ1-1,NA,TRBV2,TGTGCCAGCATTCGGACAGAGAACACTGAAGCTTTCTTT,CASIRTENTEAFF
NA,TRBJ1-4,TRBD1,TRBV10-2,TGCGCCAGCAGGGGGACAGGGGCAAATGAAAAACTGTTTTTT,CASRGTGANEKLFF
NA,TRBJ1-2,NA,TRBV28,TGTGCCACTTCGTCGGGGATCTATGGCTACACCTTC,CATSSGIYGYTF
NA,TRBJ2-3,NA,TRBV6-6,TGTGCCAGCAGCTTTACGAGGGGCACAGATACGCAGTATTTT,CASSFTRGTDTQYF
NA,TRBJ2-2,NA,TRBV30,TGTGCCTTGGGGGACAGGGAGCTGTTTTTT,CALGDRELFF
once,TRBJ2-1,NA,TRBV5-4,TGTGCCAGCAGCTTGCGGGACAACTCCTACAATGAGCAGTTCTTC,CASSLRDNSYNEQFF
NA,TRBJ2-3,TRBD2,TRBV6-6,TGTGCCAGCAGTTACGGGCGGGGGATAGTCACAGATACGCAGTATTTT,CASSYGRGIVTDTQYF
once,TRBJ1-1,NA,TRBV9,TGTGCCAGCAGCGTAGTGAGGGCCCATATGAACACTGAAGCTTTCTTT,CASSVVRAHMNTEAFF
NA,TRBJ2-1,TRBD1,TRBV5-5,TGTGCCAGCAGCTTGGGAGGGGGCCTAGCCTCCTACAATGAGCAGTTCTTC,CASSLGGGLASYNEQFF
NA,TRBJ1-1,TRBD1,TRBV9,TGTGCCAGCAGCGTTTCACGGTGGACAGGGAACACTGAAGCTTTCTTT,CASSVSRWTGNTEAFF
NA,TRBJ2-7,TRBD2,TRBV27,TGTGCCAGCAGTTTAGGGGTCGGCGGGGGGGCCTACGAGCAGTACTTC,CASSLGVGGGAYEQYF
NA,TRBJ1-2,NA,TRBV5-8,TGTGCCAGCAGCTTGCGTACTGGGGCAGGAAACTATGGCTACACCTTC,CASSLRTGAGNYGYTF
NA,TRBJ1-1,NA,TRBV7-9,TGTGCCAGCAGCCCGGAGGGGTCTGAAGCTTTCTTT,CASSPEGSEAFF
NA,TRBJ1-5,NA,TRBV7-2,TGTGCCAGCAGCCGGAGGTGGGGGGGCAATCAGCCCCAGCATTTT,CASSRRWGGNQPQHF
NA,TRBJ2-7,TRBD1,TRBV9,TGTGCCAGCAGCGTAGACCCCGGAACAGGGGACGAGCAGTACTTC,CASSVDPGTGDEQYF
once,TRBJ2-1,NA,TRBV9,TGTGCCAGCAGCGTAGAAGCTGGGAGAAGTCAGTTCTTC,CASSVEAGRSQFF
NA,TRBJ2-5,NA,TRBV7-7,TGTGCCAGCAGCCCACCGAACCGGCAGGGGACCCAGTACTTC,CASSPPNRQGTQYF
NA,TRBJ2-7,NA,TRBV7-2,TGTGCCAGCAGCTTAGTCAGGGGAAGCTCCTACGAGCAGTACTTC,CASSLVRGSSYEQYF
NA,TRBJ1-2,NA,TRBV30,TGTGCCTGGAGTGTATCGGGAAACTATGGCTACACCTTC,CAWSVSGNYGYTF
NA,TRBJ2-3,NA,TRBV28,TGTGCCAGCAGTTCTTATCGGGTACGTGTACGGGATACGCAGTATTTT,CASSSYRVRVRDTQYF
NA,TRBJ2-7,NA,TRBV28,TGTGCCAGCAGTTTAGCCAGCTACGAGCAGTACTTC,CASSLASYEQYF
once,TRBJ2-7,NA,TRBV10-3,TGTGCCATCAGTGAGTACCCCCCGCAGGTCGAGCAGTACTTC,CAISEYPPQVEQYF
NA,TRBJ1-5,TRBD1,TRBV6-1,TGTGCCAGCAGTGCAAAGGGCCGGGACAGGGGTTATAGCAATCAGCCCCAGCATTTT,CASSAKGRDRGYSNQPQHF
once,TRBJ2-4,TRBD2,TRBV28,TGTGCCAGCAGCAGTCCGGGACTAGCGGGGGGAAAAAACATTCAGTACTTC,CASSSPGLAGGKNIQYF
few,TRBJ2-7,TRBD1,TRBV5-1,TGCGCCAGCAGCCTCCAGACAGGGGGCGAGTACGAGCAGTACTTC,CASSLQTGGEYEQYF
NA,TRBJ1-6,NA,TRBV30,TGTGCCTGGAGCCCGAAGGGGAAAGGCTATAATTCACCCCTCCACTTT,CAWSPKGKGYNSPLHF
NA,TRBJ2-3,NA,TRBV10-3,TGTGCCATCAGTTTACAGGGCCGGACAGATACGCAGTATTTT,CAISLQGRTDTQYF
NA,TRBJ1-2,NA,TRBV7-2,TGTGCCAGCAGCTTAGCGCCAGGTTTCTATGGCTACACCTTC,CASSLAPGFYGYTF
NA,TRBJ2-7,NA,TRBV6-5,TGTGCCAGCCAAAGGGGATCATCCTACGAGCAGTACTTC,CASQRGSSYEQYF
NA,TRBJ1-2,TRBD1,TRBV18,TGTGCCAGCCACGCCGAACAGGGGAACTATGGCTACACCTTC,CASHAEQGNYGYTF
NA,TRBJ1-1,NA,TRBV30,TGTGCCTGGAACCAGGGCCAGCTTAACACTGAAGCTTTCTTT,CAWNQGQLNTEAFF
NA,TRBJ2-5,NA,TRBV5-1,TGCGCCAGCAGCGAGCGGACCACCGGGACCCAGTACTTC,CASSERTTGTQYF
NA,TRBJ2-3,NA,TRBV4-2,TGTGCCAGCAGCCAAGCGGGACAACGAACGAGCACAGATACGCAGTATTTT,CASSQAGQRTSTDTQYF
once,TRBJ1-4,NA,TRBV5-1,TGCGCCAGCAGCTTTGTCGCGGGGCGCGGTGAAAAACTGTTTTTT,CASSFVAGRGEKLFF
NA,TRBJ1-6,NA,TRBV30,TGCGCGGGGAGGGGGGAATATAATTCACCCCTCCACTTT,CAGRGEYNSPLHF
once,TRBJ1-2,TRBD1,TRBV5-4,TGTGCCAGCAGCCCGGGACAGGGTCTATCCTATGGCTACACCTTC,CASSPGQGLSYGYTF
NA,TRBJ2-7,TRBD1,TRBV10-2,TGCGCCAGCAGTCTTAGACAGGGGTTATCCTACGAGCAGTACTTC,CASSLRQGLSYEQYF
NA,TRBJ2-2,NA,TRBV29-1,TGCAGCGTTGTACTACAACTGAACACCGGGGAGCTGTTTTTT,CSVVLQLNTGELFF
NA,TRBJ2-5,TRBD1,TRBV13,TGTGCCAGCAGCCCCGGGACAGCCCTGGAGACCCAGTACTTC,CASSPGTALETQYF
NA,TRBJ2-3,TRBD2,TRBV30,TGTGCCTGGAGTGTTGGGACTAGCGGTGATACGCAGTATTTT,CAWSVGTSGDTQYF
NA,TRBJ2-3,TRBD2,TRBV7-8,TGTGCCAGCATCGGGGGGTCTAGGGTGGGAGATACGCAGTATTTT,CASIGGSRVGDTQYF